This passage covers 20 T cell receptor beta chains from one sample sequenced in a study of blood T cell repertoires in COVID-19. Clones were read by immunoSEQ multiplex PCR, and TCRdb kept only the in-frame ones, dropping some. The repertoire consists of 170,000 or so clones, with more than 75% occurring once and the leading ten covering 2.7%. Sequenced: peripheral blood. Source of these receptors: a man aged 35 to 55 with active or convalescent COVID-19.

The V and J genes are TRBV11-2 and TRBJ1-6; perhaps TRBD1 as D (5 bases). From germline, CDR1 is SGHAT and CDR2 FQNNGV. V dropped 1 base and J dropped 18 bases, with 16 bases sitting between them. The CDR3 sequence is 13 residues long. CDR3 amino acids: CASSLVWGEGPHF. The CDR3 nucleotides read TGTGCCAGCAGCTTAGTGTGGGGGGAGGGGCCCCACTTT.

CDR3 DNA sequence: TGTGCCTGCAGCGACGGATCGAACACTGAAGCTTTCTTT. Protein sequence: CACSDGSNTEAFF. V gene TRBV30 combines with J gene TRBJ1-1; D remains ambiguous. CDR1 is GTSNPN and CDR2 is SVGIG in the germline V gene (reference sequence). V shed 6 bases and J shed 1 base, with 12 bases lying between them. This CDR3 comprises 13 residues.

J is TRBJ2-3 and V is TRBV15; D is perhaps TRBD2 (6 bases). The CDR3 length is 16 residues. V shed 0 bases and J shed 1 base, with 11 bases lying between them. The germline CDR1 and CDR2 sequences are LNHNV and YYDKDF (reference sequence). In nucleotides, the CDR3 is TGTGCCACCAGCAGAGATCTGTCGGGGGGCACAGATACGCAGTATTTT. Encoded protein: CATSRDLSGGTDTQYF. Full variable domain (missing parts from reference TRBV15 and TRBJ2-3): DAMVIQNPRYQVTQFGKPVTLSCSQTLNHNVMYWYQQKSSQAPKLLFHYYDKDFNNEADTPDNFQSRRPNTSFCFLDIRSPGLGDTAMYLCATSRDLSGGTDTQYFGPGTRLTVL.

The count of this clone is one. The rearrangement links TRBV5-8 to TRBJ1-1; the match to TRBD1 covers 8 bases. Germline trimming cut 4 bases from V and 3 bases from J; bases unmatched to any gene: 5. Germline V gives CDR1 SGHTS, CDR2 YDEGEE. The CDR3 runs 14 residues. The CDR3 DNA sequence: TGTGCCAGCAGCAGGACAGGGTGGGACACTGAAGCTTTCTTT. Its translation is CASSRTGWDTEAFF.

The rearrangement links TRBV27 to TRBJ2-7; D might be TRBD1 (5 bases). The CDR3 runs 14 residues. V was pared by 0 bases and J by 4 bases, with 10 bases between. Germline CDR1 reads MNHEY; CDR2 reads SMNVEV (reference sequence). The CDR3 sequence: CASSLSQGWYEQYF. CDR3 DNA: TGTGCCAGCAGTTTATCCCAGGGATGGTACGAGCAGTACTTC.

The chain employs TRBV2 and TRBJ1-6; weak D call: TRBD1 (5 bases). From germline, CDR1 is SNHLY and CDR2 FYNNEI. The CDR3 is made up of 14 amino acids. Trimming took 4 bases from V and 10 from J, leaving 14 bases between them. The CDR3 region has the DNA TGTGCCAGCAGTGCCCTCGGGGGAGTCTCACCCCTCCACTTT. This codes for CASSALGGVSPLHF.

This chain joins TRBV10-3 and TRBJ1-3, with 9 bases aligning to TRBD1. Germline loops: CDR1 ENHRY, CDR2 SYGVKD. The J segment lost 4 bases and the V segment lost 10 bases, leaving 8 bases of the junction unmatched. The CDR3 loop spans 14 amino acids. For the CDR3, the DNA is TGTGCCACGACGGACAGGGGTTCAGGAAACACCATATATTTT. This gives the protein CATTDRGSGNTIYF.

The chain has TRBV7-2 and TRBJ1-2; TRBD1 matches 7 bases. From germline, CDR1 is SGHTA and CDR2 FQGNSA. V was clipped by 1 base and J by 4 bases; unmatched bases: 9. The CDR3 is made up of 16 amino acids. In DNA form, the CDR3 reads TGTGCCAGCAGCTTAGTGCAAGCAGGGGGGAGCTATGGCTACACCTTC. Amino acid sequence: CASSLVQAGGSYGYTF.

The chain links TRBV7-9 to TRBJ2-1; TRBD2 matches at 8 bases. With 5 bases clipped from V and 6 bases from J, the junction kept 21 bases outside the gene matches. CDR1 SEHNR and CDR2 FQNEAQ come from the germline V gene (reference sequence). This CDR3 is 19 amino acids long. CDR3: CASSARAMAGGPTVNEQFF. CDR3 nucleotide sequence: TGTGCCAGCAGCGCCAGGGCCATGGCGGGGGGACCTACTGTCAATGAGCAGTTCTTC.

This clone appeared once. The V gene is TRBV29-1, the J gene TRBJ2-2; 10 nucleotides align to TRBD1. Losses at the gene ends were 7 bases for V and 4 bases for J; bases not matched to a gene: 6. The length of the CDR3 is 14 residues. Germline V lookup: CDR1 SQVTM, CDR2 ANQGSEA. CDR3 sequence (DNA): TGCAGCGGAAGGGACAGGGGTAGCACCGGGGAGCTGTTTTTT. Its protein product is CSGRDRGSTGELFF.

The J gene is TRBJ2-7, the V gene TRBV10-2, with D perhaps matching TRBD2 (5 bases). Looked up from germline, CDR1 is WSHSY and CDR2 is SAAADI. V lost 5 bases and J lost 5, with 16 bases in between. This CDR3 is built from 14 residues. CDR3: CASSPRGEGNEQYF. CDR3 nucleotides: TGCGCCAGCAGTCCCCGGGGAGAGGGCAACGAGCAGTACTTC.

The chain employs TRBV19 and TRBJ1-5; D gene ambiguous. In germline, CDR1 is LNHDA, CDR2 SQIVND (reference sequence). The V end was cut by 6 bases, the J end by 4 bases, with 10 bases between. This CDR3 has 13 amino acids. For the CDR3, the DNA is TGTGCCAGTAGAGATTGGGCGAATCAGCCCCAGCATTTT. Residues: CASRDWANQPQHF. Full variable domain (rest looked up from reference TRBV19 and TRBJ1-5): DGGITQSPKYLFRKEGQNVTLSCEQNLNHDAMYWYRQDPGQGLRLIYYSQIVNDFQKGDIAEGYSVSREKKESFPLTVTSAQKNPTAFYLCASRDWANQPQHFGDGTRLSIL.

This chain connects TRBV6-5 to TRBJ1-3; maybe TRBD1 (5 bases). V was trimmed by 6 bases and J by 0 bases, leaving 6 bases between them. There are 13 residues in the CDR3. Per germline, CDR1 MNHEY and CDR2 SVGAGI. CDR3 in amino acids: CASRTASGNTIYF. The CDR3 nucleotides read TGTGCCAGCAGGACAGCCTCTGGAAACACCATATATTTT.

J is TRBJ1-6 and V is TRBV3-1 (or the pseudogene TRBV3-2); D unresolved. This CDR3 region has 16 residues. Germline lookup yields CDR1 LGHDT and CDR2 YNNKEL (reference sequence). V was clipped by 1 base and J by 7 bases, with 14 bases between them. The CDR3 region is CASSQVGTNGNSPLHF. The CDR3 coding sequence is TGTGCCAGCAGCCAAGTAGGAACCAACGGGAATTCACCCCTCCACTTT.

The chain has TRBV4-1 and TRBJ1-2, with D uncertain. Germline V gene lookup returns CDR1 MGHRA and CDR2 YSYEKL. This CDR3 is built from 15 residues. Trimming shortened V by 0 bases and J by 1 base, and 9 bases separated the two germline ends. DNA for the CDR3: TGCGCCAGCAGCCAAGATCCCGGACTTAACTATGGCTACACCTTC. Translated, it gives CASSQDPGLNYGYTF.

CDR3 amino acids: CASRRTSGAYNEQFF. CDR3 bases: TGTGCCAGCAGAAGGACTAGCGGCGCTTACAATGAGCAGTTCTTC. J is TRBJ2-1 and V is TRBV13; 10 bases line up with TRBD2. The CDR3 covers 15 residues. Germline V gives CDR1 PRHDT, CDR2 FYEKMQ (reference sequence). V lost 6 bases and J lost 4; bases outside the gene matches: 6.

Of note for this clone: Within the sample, other DNA sequences also encode this same CDR3. The rearrangement links TRBV6-5 to TRBJ1-1, with D hard to call. The CDR3 covers 14 residues. The V and J ends lost 4 bases and 0 bases respectively, with 9 bases between them. The germline V gene has CDR1 MNHEY and CDR2 SVGAGI. CDR3 bases: TGTGCCAGCAGTTCCCGGGGAGTGAACACTGAAGCTTTCTTT. Translation gives CASSSRGVNTEAFF.

The chain joins TRBV4-2 to TRBJ2-7; D is ambiguous. Trimming took 3 bases from V and 2 from J, leaving 5 bases between them. The CDR3 loop spans 12 amino acids. Germline CDR1 reads LGHNA; CDR2 reads YNFKEQ. The CDR3 reads CASSQVAYEQYF. CDR3 sequence (DNA): TGTGCCAGCAGCCAGGTAGCCTACGAGCAGTACTTC.

The genes are TRBV30 and TRBJ2-1, with TRBD1 matching 8 bases. Germline values: CDR1 GTSNPN, CDR2 SVGIG (reference sequence). V was pared by 2 bases and J by 6 bases, with 12 bases of the junction left unmatched. This CDR3 region has 16 residues. The CDR3 loop reads CAWSIRTGRVRNEQFF. The CDR3 region has the DNA TGTGCCTGGAGTATCCGGACAGGGCGAGTACGCAATGAGCAGTTCTTC.

The chain employs TRBV5-1 and TRBJ1-1, with 7 bases fitting TRBD1. Germline CDR1 SGHRS, CDR2 YFSETQ. Trimming at V came to 1 base and at J to 0 bases, leaving 6 bases not matched to a gene. This CDR3 is built from 16 residues. CDR3 loop: CASSLYPGGLNTEAFF. The CDR3 DNA reads TGCGCCAGCAGCTTGTACCCAGGGGGACTGAACACTGAAGCTTTCTTT. The entire variable domain, with the rest obtained from reference TRBV5-1 and TRBJ1-1, is as follows: KAGVTQTPRYLIKTRGQQVTLSCSPISGHRSVSWYQQTPGQGLQFLFEYFSETQRNKGNFPGRFSGRQFSNSRSEMNVSTLELGDSALYLCASSLYPGGLNTEAFFGQGTRLTVV.